This T cell receptor beta chain was found in a study of T cell changes during pregnancy in multiple sclerosis. Profiling relied on immunoSEQ multiplex PCR, and the TCRdb table lists in-frame clones only, not all of them. The sample lists approximately 40,000 clones, roughly 87% seen once, with 0.5% to 0.65% in the top ten. The CDR3 is 16 residues long. After removal of 5 bases from V and 4 bases from J, the junction contained 12 bases not matched to a gene. In germline, CDR1 is SEHNR, CDR2 FQNEAQ (reference sequence). J is TRBJ1-1 and V is TRBV7-9, with 8 bases matching TRBD1. This specimen was CD4+ T cells from peripheral blood mononuclear cells, taken in the first trimester of pregnancy. The sequence was collected from a female donor with multiple sclerosis, enrolled in a pregnancy study. CDR3: CASSSRDRPRGTEAFF. The CDR3, as DNA: TGTGCCAGCAGCAGCAGGGACAGGCCCCGGGGCACTGAAGCTTTCTTT.